Below, one T cell receptor beta chain is given with its context. The target of this receptor is not known. Qualities for individual bases were not recorded, and no much larger clone is one base off. CDR1 and CDR2 are drawn from the germline V gene: SGDLS, YYNGEE. There are 16 amino acids in the CDR3, from cysteine to phenylalanine inclusive. The only DNA kept is the CDR3, 48 bases in frame from the first base. V is pruned by 0 bases and J by 3 bases, leaving 6 bases of the junction without a gene match. Read against the paper, the sample's time point label means: newly diagnosed GD, antithyroid drugs for less than 3 months. RNA was extracted from PBMCs in TRIzol for both TCR sequencing and RNA sequencing. The diagnosis of Graves' disease was made according to American Thyroid Association guidelines. Recruitment of patients was carried out at an endocrinology department in Xi'an, China. Each patient gave roughly 8.4 milliliters of peripheral blood, collected in an EDTA anticoagulant tube. PBMCs were isolated by Ficoll Paque Plus density gradient separation without further T cell sorting. An Agilent 2100 Bioanalyzer and agarose gel were used to assess RNA quality, and a NanoDrop 2000 was used to measure RNA concentration.

Libraries were made using multiplex PCR. These reads were obtained on an Illumina HiSeq 4000. CDR3 regions were amplified by Arm-PCR with iRepertoire HTBI primers to construct TCR beta libraries. PCR products were gel purified before sequencing. The paper's processing steps were these. Gene usage analysis of CDR3 amino acid clonotypes relied on the roughly 60 TRBV and around 14 TRBJ segments identified across samples. Filtered high-quality paired reads were merged into contigs using COPE and FqMerger. Contigs were aligned with BLAST to IMGT TRBV, TRBD and TRBJ reference genes, and CDR3 was defined per IMGT. Highly expanded clones were defined as clonotypes with a frequency above 0.1%. Shannon entropy served as the measure of repertoire diversity, while the Gini coefficient captured V-J evenness. Clonotypes shared by more than one individual were considered public. The raw public data were reprocessed by TCRdb itself: fastp quality trimming at Q25, MiXCR clonotype calling, in-frame beta chains only. A single entry per CDR3 protein holds the most common genes and DNA from its merged rows. TCRdb's processing, not the study's, gives the V and J calls here. The sample contains around 500,000 distinct CDR3 sequences, roughly 16% of them found a single time. The ten largest make up 20% to 30% of the sample.

These data belong to a study of regulatory T cells in long-lasting Graves disease (dated by TCRdb to the early 2020s). About the full investigation: In the newly diagnosed Graves' disease group, patients had been taking antithyroid drugs for less than 3 months. Patients with persistent Graves' disease were compared with patients with newly diagnosed Graves' disease using TCR sequencing and RNA sequencing of peripheral blood. The study took place in China and was registered as a clinical trial. A total of roughly 35 samples were covered by TCR sequencing, comprising some 13 persistent and approximately 20 newly diagnosed Graves' disease patients. The research as a whole found: Lower TCR Shannon entropy and fewer highly expanded clones were observed in persistent Graves' disease patients than in newly diagnosed patients, which suggested clonal expansion. Persistent patients shared more public clonotypes among themselves (around 2,800) than newly diagnosed patients did (nearly 1,000). Persistent disease showed preferential use of TRBV28, TRBJ1-2 and TRBJ2-5, whereas newly diagnosed disease favored TRBV20-1 and TRBJ2-1. Because the primary lesion, thyroid tissue, could not be accessed, the study looked at peripheral blood alone. Sequencing and analysis were limited to the TCR beta chain. The small sample size was acknowledged by the authors as a limitation that may reduce accuracy.

Separately, the same data were catalogued under a study of T cells in Graves' hyperthyroidism and ophthalmopathy. Per the second study: Stable Graves' hyperthyroidism was defined as no progression to ophthalmopathy during 18 months of follow-up. Hyperthyroidism patients were aged 18 to 65 years and newly diagnosed, with disease duration of less than 2 months. Any patient with an uncontrolled infection, another autoimmune disease, pregnancy or lactation was excluded. Clinical symptoms, serum thyroxine and TRAb, thyroid ultrasound, and orbital computed tomography formed the basis for the diagnoses. The TCR CDR3 was subjected to a first round of RT-PCR using the HTBI primer set and the Qiagen OneStep RT-PCR kit. Most expanded thyroid clonotypes (frequency above 0.001) were also found in blood, which suggests that blood repertoires may mirror thyroid immune responses. A model built on a 13 V-J signature distinguished ophthalmopathy from stable hyperthyroidism, reaching about 88% sensitivity and 81.08% specificity in cross-validation and 80%/75% in testing. During validation, the model predicted progression to ophthalmopathy a median of roughly six months ahead of onset, with more than 60% sensitivity and 72.22% specificity. To identify distinguishing TCR V-J signatures, a discovery cohort of some 99 patients was used, comprising 43 with Graves' ophthalmopathy and about 59 with stable Graves' hyperthyroidism. An independent validation cohort of around 20 hyperthyroidism patients and about 15 patients who later progressed to ophthalmopathy tested prospective prediction of ophthalmopathy. The 85 to 100 discovery patients were randomly split 7:3 into training and test sets. In several Graves' hyperthyroidism patients, the study also compared T-cell repertoires from thyroid tissue with T-cell repertoires from blood. Once sampling was done, hyperthyroidism patients were given methimazole at a starting dose of 30 mg daily, whereas ophthalmopathy patients were given high-dose intravenous methylprednisolone. The libraries were constructed in a second round of multiplex PCR and then size-selected and purified. The libraries were sequenced on an Illumina HiSeq2000 using paired-end 100 bp reads. Raw data were processed with SOAPnuke, discarding reads with adapters, uncalled bases, mean Phred below 15, or no exact constant-primer or identifier match. COPE v1.2.5 was used to merge the high-quality paired reads, and each unique nucleotide sequence was defined as a clonotype. MiTCR v1.1 was used to align the clonotypes against IMGT TRBV, TRBD and TRBJ reference segments. The analysis included only V-J combinations with a frequency above 0.0001, which together covered more than 98% of the repertoires. A TCS score was defined as the ratio between F50 (clonal expansion) and ExV (chaos), using BLOSUM62-based TCRdist between CDR3 peptides within each V-J. Welch's t-statistics and random forest reduced 514 V-J features to under 15, which were used in a naive Bayes classifier (R e1071). No statistical method was used to fix the sample size in advance, and group allocation was not hidden from the investigators. The paper describes TCR Vbeta CDR3 sequencing of 140 or so peripheral blood samples, made up of 40 to 45 ophthalmopathy patients, around 73 hyperthyroidism patients and 17 progressor patients.

The source of this sequence is a woman aged 35-60 years with Graves disease. Donor details come from another sample of the same person, matched by shared clones. Sample: peripheral blood mononuclear cells (PBMCs), taken at new diagnosis, from a patient treated with antithyroid drugs. The chain links TRBV9 with TRBJ1-2; 9 bases in between match TRBD1. CDR3 sequence: CASSVGTGARHYGYTF. The DNA is as follows: TGTGCCAGCAGCGTAGGGACAGGGGCCCGCCACTATGGCTACACCTTC.